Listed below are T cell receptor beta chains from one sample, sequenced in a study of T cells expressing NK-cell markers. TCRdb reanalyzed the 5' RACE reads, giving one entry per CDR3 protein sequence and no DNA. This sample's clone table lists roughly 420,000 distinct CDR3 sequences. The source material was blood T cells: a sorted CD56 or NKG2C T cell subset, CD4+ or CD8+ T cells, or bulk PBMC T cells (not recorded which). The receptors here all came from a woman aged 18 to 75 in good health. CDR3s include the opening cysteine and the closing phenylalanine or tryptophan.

CDR3aa: CASSLDFYTDTQYF; j_gene: TRBJ2-3; v_gene: TRBV3-1
CDR3aa: CASSLHRQGGSLNTEAFF; j_gene: TRBJ1-1; v_gene: TRBV12-3/TRBV12-4
CDR3aa: CATSRDLGTRVNEQFF; j_gene: TRBJ2-1; v_gene: TRBV15
CDR3aa: CASTNWERNYEQYF; j_gene: TRBJ2-7; v_gene: TRBV7-2
CDR3aa: CASSQVAGGDTEAFF; j_gene: TRBJ1-1; v_gene: TRBV4-2
CDR3aa: CASSDDRGTTDTQYF; j_gene: TRBJ2-3; v_gene: TRBV4-3
CDR3aa: CASGLGQTQPQHF; j_gene: TRBJ1-5; v_gene: TRBV27
CDR3aa: CAISEGQENQPQHF; j_gene: TRBJ1-5; v_gene: TRBV10-3
CDR3aa: CASSVFRDTSLGTQYF; j_gene: TRBJ2-5; v_gene: TRBV9
CDR3aa: CASSDTRKREYF; j_gene: TRBJ2-3; v_gene: TRBV25-1
CDR3aa: CASSYTGEVPGELFF; j_gene: TRBJ2-2; v_gene: TRBV6-2/TRBV6-3
CDR3aa: CASRDRPNTEAFF; j_gene: TRBJ1-1; v_gene: TRBV27
CDR3aa: CASSLFGVADEQYF; j_gene: TRBJ2-7; v_gene: TRBV28
CDR3aa: CASSPGQGGDEQFF; j_gene: TRBJ2-1; v_gene: TRBV6-4
CDR3aa: CSASQEIRDIQYF; j_gene: TRBJ2-4; v_gene: TRBV20-1
CDR3aa: CASSYGVAVNNEQFF; j_gene: TRBJ2-1; v_gene: TRBV6-5
CDR3aa: CASSLGPAVLAKNIQYF; j_gene: TRBJ2-4; v_gene: TRBV5-4
CDR3aa: CASSSRGMAGTTDTQYF; j_gene: TRBJ2-3; v_gene: TRBV11-3
CDR3aa: CASSQEGGSGEQFF; j_gene: TRBJ2-1; v_gene: TRBV4-3